What follows describes a single T cell receptor beta chain. The entry originates in a study of tumor-infiltrating lymphocytes in primary liver carcinoma. Study-level information: Tumor lesions were T1-T3 N0M0 and spanned roughly 4 to 11 cm.

TCR beta cDNA came from roughly 550 ng total RNA, primed with a constant-region primer. A slightly modified ARM-PCR protocol with three nested multiplex PCR rounds produced these TCR beta libraries. Forward primers for TRBV1-TRBV30 and a C-beta reverse primer served the first two PCR rounds, at roughly 10 cycles each. TCRdb reprocessed the multiplex PCR reads via MiXCR and lists one record per CDR3 protein. Among approximately 92,000 distinct CDR3 sequences listed, approximately 68% were seen once. From about 20-30 mg of unsorted bulk tissue, DNA and RNA were co-extracted together. The CDR3 loop spans 14 amino acids. From germline, CDR1 is GTSNPN and CDR2 SVGIG (reference sequence). V shed 4 bases and J 7 bases; nucleotides not matched to a gene: 9.

Source material: tumor-adjacent normal liver tissue. The rearrangement joins TRBV30 to TRBJ2-5, with 10 bases fitting TRBD1. The sequence derives from a man in his forties with primary liver carcinoma and hepatitis B virus infection. The CDR3 DNA is TGTGCCTGGACCCTTGGGGACAGGGGATCGACCCAGTACTTC. This sequence encodes CAWTLGDRGSTQYF.